This TCR beta chain was identified during a study of T cells in Graves' hyperthyroidism and ophthalmopathy. The CDR3 contains 14 residues. Germline CDR1 is SEHNR and CDR2 is FQNEAQ (reference sequence). With 0 bases removed from V and 7 bases from J, the gap between germline ends came to 12 bases. This clonotype was counted at least ten times. RNA transcripts yielded amplified TCR beta CDR3 regions. HTBI primers drove first-round RT-PCR of the TCR CDR3. TCRdb called the multiplex PCR reads again in MiXCR, with one record for every CDR3 protein. The data hold about 380,000 distinct CDR3 sequences, with around 18% observed a single time.

Sequenced material: blood. The clonotype was recovered from a man aged 18 to 30 with Graves' ophthalmopathy. The genes are TRBV7-9 and TRBJ1-2; D remains ambiguous. CDR3 in DNA: TGTGCCAGCAGCTTAGCTACAGAGACTAGTGGCTACACCTTC. This codes for CASSLATETSGYTF.